This record concerns one T cell receptor beta chain sequence. This record belongs to a study of blood T cell repertoires in COVID-19. Measured with immunoSEQ multiplex PCR; TCRdb has only the in-frame clones, and not every one. There are over 150,000 clones in the sample; approximately 88% occur only once, and 12% to 15% lies in the top ten. The V segment lost 1 base and the J segment 4 bases; nucleotides outside the gene matches: 3. This CDR3 spans 14 amino acids. Germline assignment: CDR1 MNHEY and CDR2 SVGAGI. Sequencing was carried out using peripheral blood. The sequence was obtained from a man aged 18 to 30 with active or convalescent COVID-19. This sequence joins TRBV6-5 and TRBJ1-2; 7 bases agree with TRBD1. The CDR3 bases are TGTGCCAGCAGTTACTTACAGGGGATCTATGGCTACACCTTC. This codes for CASSYLQGIYGYTF.